A selection of T cell receptor beta chains follows, all from one sample in a study of blood T cell repertoires in COVID-19. Clones were read by immunoSEQ multiplex PCR, and TCRdb kept only the in-frame ones, dropping some. The sample includes over 200,000 clones, roughly 76% seen only once; the top ten take 5.1%. The sample was peripheral blood. The receptors originated from a human donor in a cohort sampled during active COVID-19. Each CDR3 is given with its conserved first and last residue. The D gene is left open where the match is weak. Only part of the rows carry a size: once, few, many, or a class if the clone is expanded.

>TRBJ2-3|TRBV10-3|-|-
CAISLTSPGTDTQYF
TGTGCCATCAGTCTTACTAGCCCGGGCACAGATACGCAGTATTTT
>TRBJ1-2|TRBV19|few|TRBD1
CASSNPDRSTYGYTF
TGTGCCAGTAGTAACCCGGACAGGTCTACGTATGGCTACACCTTC
>TRBJ1-1|TRBV30|-|-
CAWSVGTVDTEAFF
TGTGCCTGGAGTGTAGGTACAGTCGACACTGAAGCTTTCTTT
>TRBJ1-2|TRBV6-6|-|-
CASSYSGGASGYTF
TGTGCCAGCAGTTACTCAGGCGGTGCCTCCGGCTACACCTTC
>TRBJ2-5|TRBV27|-|TRBD2
CASRLAGTQETQYF
TGTGCCAGCAGACTAGCGGGAACCCAAGAGACCCAGTACTTC
>TRBJ1-2|TRBV19|-|-
CASSIAGYTGYTF
TGTGCCAGTAGTATAGCAGGGTATACTGGCTACACCTTC
>TRBJ2-7|TRBV28|-|TRBD2
CASTGMGGRRSYEQYF
TGTGCCAGCACCGGAATGGGGGGGAGGCGTTCCTACGAGCAGTACTTC
>TRBJ2-3|TRBV5-5|many|TRBD1
CASSPGQGAFTDTQYF
TGTGCCAGCAGCCCGGGACAGGGGGCGTTCACAGATACGCAGTATTTT
>TRBJ2-5|TRBV4-1|-|TRBD1
CASSQAGTVGETQYF
TGCGCCAGCAGCCAGGCCGGGACAGTGGGGGAGACCCAGTACTTC
>TRBJ1-2|TRBV5-5|-|-
CASSLDTEPNYGYTF
TGTGCCAGCAGCTTGGATACGGAGCCTAACTATGGCTACACCTTC
>TRBJ1-5|TRBV19|-|TRBD1
CASSGPGQINQPQHF
TGTGCCAGTAGTGGGCCGGGACAGATCAATCAGCCCCAGCATTTT
>TRBJ2-3|TRBV6-1|-|-
CASSERGYGRDSRDTQYF
TGTGCCAGCAGTGAAAGAGGGTATGGGCGAGACTCGAGGGATACGCAGTATTTT
>TRBJ1-1|TRBV11-1|-|TRBD1
CASSRQGLAEAFF
TGTGCCAGCAGCCGACAGGGGTTGGCTGAAGCTTTCTTT
>TRBJ2-4|TRBV2|-|TRBD1
CASSEAGTGRGIQYF
TGTGCCAGCAGTGAAGCGGGGACAGGTCGGGGCATTCAGTACTTC
>TRBJ1-1|TRBV5-4|-|-
CASSLVIFRLPQRLNTEAFF
TGTGCCAGCAGCTTGGTGATATTCCGACTACCTCAGAGACTGAACACTGAAGCTTTCTTT
>TRBJ2-7|TRBV30|-|TRBD2
CAWSVFEGLAYEQYF
TGTGCCTGGAGTGTATTTGAGGGACTAGCCTACGAGCAGTACTTC
>TRBJ2-1|TRBV4-3|-|-
CASSQDLGAGGIYNEQFF
TGCGCCAGCAGCCAAGATTTGGGCGCTGGGGGGATCTACAATGAGCAGTTCTTC
>TRBJ1-1|TRBV18|-|-
CASSPWATNTEAFF
TGTGCCAGCTCACCATGGGCCACTAACACTGAAGCTTTCTTT
>TRBJ2-7|TRBV7-9|-|TRBD2
CASSLGRRGWRESYEQYF
TGTGCCAGCAGCCTCGGGCGGCGGGGTTGGCGGGAGTCCTACGAGCAGTACTTC
>TRBJ1-3|TRBV7-2|-|TRBD1
CASSLGTGGPGNTIYF
TGTGCCAGCAGCTTAGGGACAGGGGGGCCTGGAAACACCATATATTTT